The 10 T cell receptor beta chains below were found in one sample sequenced in a study of CD8 T cells in ankylosing spondylitis. Study-level findings and limits: Characteristic, it appeared, of ankylosing spondylitis blood was a TCR beta motif of roughly 8 highly homologous variants.

From the 5' RACE reads, TCRdb called clonotypes with MiXCR, one entry per CDR3 protein. Of 750,000 to 850,000 distinct CDR3 sequences listed, over 9.5% are singletons. These receptors lack a known antigen. The sequenced sample was blood, either unsorted or a sorted T cell fraction (not recorded which). The receptors shown here come from a male donor with ankylosing spondylitis.

The chain employs TRBV20-1 and TRBJ1-6; D possibly corresponds to TRBD1 (6 bases). CDR1 DFQATT and CDR2 SNEGSKA come from the germline V gene (reference sequence). The CDR3 is 12 amino acids. The ends were cut back, 6 bases at V and 10 bases at J, with 13 bases in the middle. CDR3 nucleotides: TGCAGTGCCCGGGGGCCAGCGTCACCCCTCCACTTT. Amino acid sequence: CSARGPASPLHF.

The chain links TRBV5-1 to TRBJ2-7; D is possibly TRBD2 (7 bases). The V gene's germline CDR1 is SGHRS and CDR2 YFSETQ. This CDR3 is 14 amino acids long. Trimming took off 4 bases at V and 1 base at J, with 12 bases between the two ends. CDR3 coding DNA: TGCGCCAGCAGCGGGGGGGCAGAGTCCTACGAGCAGTACTTC. Translation gives CASSGGAESYEQYF.

This clonotype was picked up many times. The chain joins TRBV29-1 to TRBJ1-3; no firm D call. In germline, CDR1 is SQVTM, CDR2 ANQGSEA. This CDR3 has 12 amino acids. V was clipped by 4 bases and J by 0 bases, with 4 bases between them. The CDR3 DNA reads as TGCAGCGTTGGCTTCTCTGGAAACACCATATATTTT. It encodes CSVGFSGNTIYF.

The chain joins TRBV10-3 to TRBJ2-1; 9 bases are shared with TRBD2. Germline lookup yields CDR1 ENHRY and CDR2 SYGVKD. With V trimmed by 2 bases and J by 9 bases, 8 bases remained unmatched. The CDR3 is 15 amino acids. The CDR3 coding sequence is TGTGCCATCAGTGAGACCCGCGGGGGGGATCTTGAGCAGTTCTTC. The encoded protein is CAISETRGGDLEQFF.

The V and J genes are TRBV12-5 and TRBJ2-3, with D perhaps being TRBD1 or TRBD2 (5 bases each). The CDR3 has 15 residues. V was trimmed by 6 bases and J by 3 bases, leaving 16 bases between them. CDR1 and CDR2 from the germline V gene are LGHNT and FRNRAP. The CDR3 here is CASGMGRSTTDTQYF. CDR3 sequence (DNA): TGTGCTAGTGGGATGGGACGCTCTACTACAGATACGCAGTATTTT. Supplemented by reference TRBV12-5 and TRBJ2-3, the full variable domain reads DARVTQTPRHKVTEMGQEVTMRCQPILGHNTVFWYRQTMMQGLELLAYFRNRAPLDDSGMPKDRFSAEMPDATLATLKIQPSEPRDSAVYFCASGMGRSTTDTQYFGPGTRLTVL.

The chain carries TRBV29-1 and TRBJ1-1; TRBD1 agrees at 7 bases. The CDR3 loop spans 12 amino acids. The germline gives CDR1 SQVTM, CDR2 ANQGSEA. V shed 7 bases, J shed 3 bases, and the junction held 5 bases outside the gene matches. CDR3 bases: TGCAGCGCCTGGGACAGAGACACTGAAGCTTTCTTT. Translation gives CSAWDRDTEAFF.

The J gene is TRBJ1-1, the V gene TRBV4-2; D might be TRBD1 (5 bases). CDR1 is LGHNA and CDR2 is YNFKEQ in the germline V gene. Trimming pared 1 base from V and 0 bases from J, leaving 9 bases between. The CDR3 sequence is 15 residues long. The CDR3 coding sequence is TGTGCCAGCAGCCAAGTGACAGCTGTGAACACTGAAGCTTTCTTT. Translated: CASSQVTAVNTEAFF.

The J gene is TRBJ2-7, the V gene TRBV7-2; weak D call: TRBD1 (6 bases). The CDR3 is 15 amino acids. Germline V gene lookup returns CDR1 SGHTA and CDR2 FQGNSA. Trimming removed 3 bases from V and 2 bases from J, with 14 bases in between. The CDR3 DNA follows: TGTGCCAGCAGCTTCCACAGGGACCCGACCTACGAGCAGTACTTC. Its translation is CASSFHRDPTYEQYF.

The chain has TRBV4-2 and TRBJ1-2; D is unclear. The germline gives CDR1 LGHNA, CDR2 YNFKEQ. This CDR3 region has 14 residues. The V end lost 0 bases, the J end lost 4 bases, and 9 bases lay between the germline ends. Here the CDR3 reads CASSQDATGYGYTF. DNA for the CDR3: TGTGCCAGCAGCCAAGACGCGACCGGCTATGGCTACACCTTC.

In this sample, this clonotype turned up a few times. The chain couples TRBV20-1 to TRBJ2-5; D is tentatively TRBD1 or TRBD2 (6 bases each). Germline CDR1 and CDR2: DFQATT and SNEGSKA (reference sequence). V was trimmed by 5 bases and J by 2 bases, leaving 12 bases between them. This CDR3 spans 13 amino acids. CDR3 in amino acids: CSAGRDTQETQYF. CDR3 nucleotides: TGCAGTGCTGGGCGGGACACGCAAGAGACCCAGTACTTC.